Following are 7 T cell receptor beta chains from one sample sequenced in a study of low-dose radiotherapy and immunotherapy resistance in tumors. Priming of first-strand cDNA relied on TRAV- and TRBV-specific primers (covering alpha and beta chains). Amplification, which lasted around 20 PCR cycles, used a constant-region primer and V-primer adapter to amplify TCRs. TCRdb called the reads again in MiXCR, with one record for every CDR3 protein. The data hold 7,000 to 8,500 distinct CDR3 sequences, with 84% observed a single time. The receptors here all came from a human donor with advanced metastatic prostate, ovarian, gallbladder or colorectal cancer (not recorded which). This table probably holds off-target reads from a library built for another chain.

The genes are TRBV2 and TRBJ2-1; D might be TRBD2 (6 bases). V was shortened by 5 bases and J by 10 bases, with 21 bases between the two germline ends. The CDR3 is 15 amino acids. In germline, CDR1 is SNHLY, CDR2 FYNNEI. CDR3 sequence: CASSTAGSGGYEQFF. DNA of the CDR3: TGTGCCAGCAGTACGGCGGGGTCTGGTGGCTACGAGCAGTTCTTC. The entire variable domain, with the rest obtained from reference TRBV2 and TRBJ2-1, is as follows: EPEVTQTPSHQVTQMGQEVILRCVPISNHLYFYWYRQILGQKVEFLVSFYNNEISEKSEIFDDQFSVERPDGSNFTLKIRSTKLEDSAMYFCASSTAGSGGYEQFFGPGTRLTVL.

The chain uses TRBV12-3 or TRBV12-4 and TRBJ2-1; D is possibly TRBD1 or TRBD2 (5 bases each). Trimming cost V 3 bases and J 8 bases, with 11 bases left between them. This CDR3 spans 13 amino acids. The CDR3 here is CASSFGAGDEQFF. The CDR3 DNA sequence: TGTGCCAGCAGTTTCGGGGCTGGGGATGAGCAGTTCTTC.

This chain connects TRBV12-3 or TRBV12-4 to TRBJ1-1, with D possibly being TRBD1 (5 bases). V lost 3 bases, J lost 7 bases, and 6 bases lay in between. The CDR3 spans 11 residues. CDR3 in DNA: TGTGCCAGCAGTTTCAGGGATGAAGCTTTCTTT. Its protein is CASSFRDEAFF.

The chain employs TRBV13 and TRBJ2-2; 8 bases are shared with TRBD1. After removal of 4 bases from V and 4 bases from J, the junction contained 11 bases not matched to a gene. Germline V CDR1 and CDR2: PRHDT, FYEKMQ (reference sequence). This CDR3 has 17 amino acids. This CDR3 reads CASSSRGWDRFTGELFF. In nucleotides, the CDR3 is TGTGCCAGCAGCTCTCGGGGGTGGGACAGGTTCACCGGGGAGCTGTTTTTT.

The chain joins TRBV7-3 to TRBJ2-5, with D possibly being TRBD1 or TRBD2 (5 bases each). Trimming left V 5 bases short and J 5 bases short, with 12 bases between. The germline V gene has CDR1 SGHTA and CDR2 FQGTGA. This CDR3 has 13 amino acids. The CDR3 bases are TGTGCCAGCAGCCCCGGGGCCAGGGAGACCCAGTACTTC. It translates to CASSPGARETQYF.

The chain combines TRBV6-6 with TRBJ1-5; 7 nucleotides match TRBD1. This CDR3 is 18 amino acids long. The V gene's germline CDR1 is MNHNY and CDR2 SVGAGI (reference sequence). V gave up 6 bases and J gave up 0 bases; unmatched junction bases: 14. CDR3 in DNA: TGTGCCAGCAGAGCAAAGCCCGGGACAGAGACTAGCAATCAGCCCCAGCATTTT. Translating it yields CASRAKPGTETSNQPQHF.

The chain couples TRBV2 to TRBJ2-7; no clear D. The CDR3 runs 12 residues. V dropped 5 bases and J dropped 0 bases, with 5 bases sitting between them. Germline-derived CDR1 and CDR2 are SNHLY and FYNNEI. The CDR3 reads CASSTDSYEQYF. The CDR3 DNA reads TGTGCCAGCAGTACCGACTCCTACGAGCAGTACTTC.